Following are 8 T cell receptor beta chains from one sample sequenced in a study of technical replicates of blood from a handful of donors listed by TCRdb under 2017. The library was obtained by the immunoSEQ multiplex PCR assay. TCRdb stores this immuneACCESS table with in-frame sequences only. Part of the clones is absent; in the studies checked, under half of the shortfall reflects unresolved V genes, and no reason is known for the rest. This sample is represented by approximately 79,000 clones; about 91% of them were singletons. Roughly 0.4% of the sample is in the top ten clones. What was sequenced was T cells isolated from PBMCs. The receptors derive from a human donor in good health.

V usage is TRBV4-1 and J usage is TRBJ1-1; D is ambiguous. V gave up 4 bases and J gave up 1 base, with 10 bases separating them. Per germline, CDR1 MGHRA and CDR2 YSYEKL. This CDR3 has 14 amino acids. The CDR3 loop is CASSLNPGNTEAFF. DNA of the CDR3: TGCGCCAGCAGCCTTAATCCGGGGAACACTGAAGCTTTCTTT.

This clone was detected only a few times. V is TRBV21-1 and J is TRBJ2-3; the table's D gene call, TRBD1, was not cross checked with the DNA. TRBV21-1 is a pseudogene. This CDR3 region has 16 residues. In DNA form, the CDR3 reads TGTGCCAGCAGCAAAACAGGGGGCAAGGGCACAGATACGCAGTATTTT. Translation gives CASSKTGGKGTDTQYF.

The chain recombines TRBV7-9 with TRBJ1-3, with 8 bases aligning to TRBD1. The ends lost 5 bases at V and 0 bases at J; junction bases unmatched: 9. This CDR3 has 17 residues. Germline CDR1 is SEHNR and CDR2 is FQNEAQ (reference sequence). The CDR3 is CASSTPGQASSGNTIYF. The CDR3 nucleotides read TGTGCCAGCAGCACGCCGGGACAGGCGAGCTCTGGAAACACCATATATTTT.

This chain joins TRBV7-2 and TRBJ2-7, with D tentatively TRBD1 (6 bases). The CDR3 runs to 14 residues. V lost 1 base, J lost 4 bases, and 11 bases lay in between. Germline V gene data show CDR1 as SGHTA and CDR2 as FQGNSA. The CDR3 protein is CASSLVRQGYEQYF. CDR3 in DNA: TGTGCCAGCAGCTTAGTGCGGCAGGGGTACGAGCAGTACTTC.

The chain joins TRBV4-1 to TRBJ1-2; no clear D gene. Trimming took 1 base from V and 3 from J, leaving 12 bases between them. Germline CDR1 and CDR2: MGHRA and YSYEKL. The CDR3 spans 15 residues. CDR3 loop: CASSQVSAKDYGYTF. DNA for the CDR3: TGCGCCAGCAGCCAAGTGTCAGCGAAGGACTATGGCTACACCTTC.

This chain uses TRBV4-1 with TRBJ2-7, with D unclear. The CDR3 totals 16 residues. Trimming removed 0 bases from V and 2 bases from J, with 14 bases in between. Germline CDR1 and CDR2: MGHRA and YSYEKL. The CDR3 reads CASSQDQAPLTYEQYF. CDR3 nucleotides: TGCGCCAGCAGCCAAGATCAAGCCCCACTAACCTACGAGCAGTACTTC.

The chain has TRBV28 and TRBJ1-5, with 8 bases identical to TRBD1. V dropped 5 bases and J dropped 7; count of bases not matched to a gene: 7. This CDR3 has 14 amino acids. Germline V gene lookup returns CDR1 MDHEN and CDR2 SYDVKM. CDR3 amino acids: CASSTRQGRQPQHF. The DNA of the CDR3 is TGTGCCAGCAGTACCCGACAGGGGAGACAGCCCCAGCATTTT.

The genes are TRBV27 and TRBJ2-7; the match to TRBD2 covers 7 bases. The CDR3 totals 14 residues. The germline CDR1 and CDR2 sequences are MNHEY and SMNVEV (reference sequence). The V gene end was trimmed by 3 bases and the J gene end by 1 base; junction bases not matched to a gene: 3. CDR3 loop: CASSFFSGSYEQYF. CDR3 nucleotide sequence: TGTGCCAGCAGTTTTTTTAGCGGGTCCTACGAGCAGTACTTC.